These T cell receptor beta chains were read from a single sample in a study of blood T cells in healthy people across ages. TCRdb passed the 5' RACE reads through MiXCR, listing each CDR3 protein once. The sample consists of about 800,000 distinct CDR3 sequences, roughly 60% of them appearing once. Input material: blood. The receptors stem from a man between 25 and 39 years old in good health. The CDR3 runs from the conserved cysteine through the conserved F or W. The order of the fields is V gene, D gene, J gene, clone size, CDR3 protein, CDR3 DNA. A D gene is named only where the DNA matches it firmly. Clone size appears in some rows only: once, few, many, or a class for an expanded clone.

TRBV12-3/TRBV12-4	TRBD2	TRBJ2-7	few	CANPLHASGRVFYEQYF	TGTGCCAACCCTTTGCACGCTAGCGGGAGGGTTTTCTACGAGCAGTACTTC
TRBV7-9	.	TRBJ2-5	.	CASSFTLPQYF	TGTGCCAGCAGCTTTACCCTCCCCCAGTACTTC
TRBV7-8	.	TRBJ1-5	.	CASSLAERGTQPQHF	TGTGCCAGCAGCTTAGCAGAGCGGGGGACTCAGCCCCAGCATTTT
TRBV29-1	.	TRBJ1-4	once	CSVKQPDEKLFF	TGCAGCGTTAAACAACCCGATGAAAAACTGTTTTTT
TRBV27	.	TRBJ1-1	.	CASSPRGDMNTETFF	TGTGCCAGCAGCCCACGGGGGGACATGAACACTGAAACTTTCTTT
TRBV30	.	TRBJ2-7	.	CAWSVRYEQYF	TGTGCCTGGAGCGTTAGATACGAGCAGTACTTC
TRBV19	.	TRBJ2-7	few	CATTPPRGTANYEQYF	TGTGCCACCACGCCTCCACGAGGGACGGCCAACTACGAGCAGTACTTC
TRBV10-3	.	TRBJ2-7	.	CATNSPTSQWVSGSYNEQYF	TGTGCCACGAACTCCCCAACTAGCCAGTGGGTTTCAGGCTCCTACAATGAGCAGTACTTC
TRBV6-5	.	TRBJ2-7	.	CASSYSWERGGSYEQYF	TGTGCCAGCAGTTACTCTTGGGAGAGGGGAGGCTCCTACGAGCAGTACTTC
TRBV9	.	TRBJ1-6	.	CASYLGVWNSPLHF	TGTGCCAGCTACCTCGGGGTATGGAATTCACCCCTCCACTTT
TRBV20-1	.	TRBJ2-7	few	CSARVGDPYEQYF	TGCAGTGCTAGGGTGGGAGACCCCTACGAGCAGTACTTC
TRBV9	TRBD2	TRBJ2-1	.	CASSPRLAGCNEQFF	TGTGCCAGCAGCCCAAGACTAGCGGGATGTAATGAGCAGTTCTTC
TRBV5-1	TRBD1	TRBJ2-1	.	CASVRDSINNEQFF	TGCGCCAGCGTAAGGGACAGTATCAACAATGAGCAGTTCTTC
TRBV12-3/TRBV12-4	.	TRBJ2-3	.	CASSVSSIDTQYF	TGTGCCAGCAGTGTCTCTAGCATAGATACGCAGTATTTT
TRBV9	TRBD1	TRBJ1-2	few	CASSTGTAYNYGYTF	TGTGCCAGCAGCACCGGGACAGCTTATAACTATGGCTACACCTTC
TRBV7-2	TRBD1	TRBJ2-6	.	CASSSPGQGRSGANVLTF	TGTGCCAGCAGCTCGCCGGGACAGGGGAGGAGTGGGGCCAACGTCCTGACTTTC
TRBV2	.	TRBJ2-7	.	CASIRGFYEQYF	TGTGCCAGCATCCGCGGGTTCTACGAGCAGTACTTC
TRBV28	TRBD1	TRBJ2-1	few	CASSLTGGRNEQFF	TGCGCCAGCAGTCTAACAGGGGGCCGGAATGAGCAGTTCTTC
TRBV5-1	TRBD1	TRBJ2-3	once	CASSDRGSKDTQYF	TGCGCCAGCAGCGACAGGGGGTCGAAAGATACGCAGTATTTT
TRBV7-2	TRBD1	TRBJ2-5	many	CASSRDRGQETQYF	TGTGCCAGCAGCCGGGACAGGGGGCAAGAGACCCAGTACTTC
TRBV3-1	.	TRBJ2-5	many	CASSQDVETQYF	TGTGCCAGCAGCCAAGATGTAGAGACCCAGTACTTC
TRBV20-1	TRBD2	TRBJ2-7	.	CSAPGLAGREQYF	TGCAGTGCTCCGGGACTAGCAGGACGCGAGCAGTACTTC
TRBV20-1	TRBD2	TRBJ2-1	few	CSAKRQEAGGPGNEQFF	TGCAGTGCTAAAAGACAGGAAGCGGGAGGGCCAGGCAATGAGCAGTTCTTC
TRBV10-3	TRBD1	TRBJ1-2	.	CAISRTGEDYTF	TGTGCCATCAGCAGGACAGGGGAGGACTACACCTTC
TRBV11-2	TRBD1	TRBJ2-7	.	CASSLYRGSSYEQYF	TGTGCCAGCAGCTTGTACAGGGGTAGCTCCTACGAGCAGTACTTC
TRBV29-1	.	TRBJ2-7	.	CSALSAGPSYEQYF	TGCAGCGCCCTCTCAGCAGGACCATCCTACGAGCAGTACTTC
TRBV27	.	TRBJ2-1	.	CASRSGGVNAQFF	TGTGCCAGCAGATCCGGAGGGGTAAACGCGCAGTTCTTC
TRBV7-2	TRBD2	TRBJ2-1	few	CASRQAGVSYNEQFF	TGTGCCAGCCGCCAAGCGGGAGTGTCCTACAATGAGCAGTTCTTC
TRBV12-3/TRBV12-4	.	TRBJ2-1	few	CASRTLGSSWEFF	TGTGCCAGCAGAACTCTTGGTTCATCCTGGGAGTTCTTC
TRBV20-1	.	TRBJ2-7	.	CSARDWASVKGGDYEQYF	TGCAGTGCTAGAGATTGGGCTAGCGTTAAGGGGGGGGACTACGAGCAGTACTTC
TRBV9	.	TRBJ1-1	.	CASSPGWDTEAFF	TGTGCCAGCAGCCCGGGATGGGACACTGAAGCTTTCTTT
TRBV12-3/TRBV12-4	.	TRBJ2-3	many	CASSFGVGGDVQYF	TGTGCCAGCAGTTTCGGGGTGGGCGGAGATGTGCAGTATTTT
TRBV20-1	.	TRBJ2-3	.	CSAGLGPGDTQYF	TGCAGTGCGGGCCTAGGCCCCGGAGATACGCAGTATTTT
TRBV7-2	TRBD2	TRBJ2-3	many	CASSSESGGRSDTQYF	TGTGCCAGCAGCTCTGAAAGCGGGGGGAGGTCAGATACGCAGTATTTT
TRBV7-3	.	TRBJ2-1	many	CANRNEQFF	TGTGCCAACCGAAATGAGCAGTTCTTC
TRBV20-1	.	TRBJ2-1	once	CSARDLRTAQYNEQFF	TGCAGTGCTAGAGATCTACGGACAGCCCAATACAATGAGCAGTTCTTC
TRBV2	.	TRBJ2-1	.	CASSDRGRSIDEQFF	TGTGCCAGCAGTGACAGGGGTAGGTCGATCGATGAGCAGTTCTTC
TRBV7-9	.	TRBJ2-7	.	CASSFESTYEQYF	TGTGCCAGCAGCTTCGAATCAACTTACGAGCAGTACTTC
TRBV20-1	TRBD2	TRBJ2-5	once	CSATSGGRETQYF	TGCAGTGCTACTAGCGGGGGGAGGGAGACCCAGTACTTC
TRBV29-1	TRBD2	TRBJ2-7	.	CSINSGSYEQYF	TGCAGCATTAATAGCGGGAGCTACGAGCAGTACTTC
TRBV4-2	TRBD2	TRBJ2-3	.	CASSQDAGGAYRAAQYF	TGTGCCAGCAGCCAAGATGCCGGGGGGGCCTACCGGGCAGCGCAGTATTTT
TRBV28	TRBD1	TRBJ1-2	many	CASRTGTGNYGYTF	TGTGCCAGCAGGACCGGGACAGGAAACTATGGCTACACCTTC
TRBV7-2	.	TRBJ1-2	.	CASSPGGRVSGYTF	TGTGCCAGCAGTCCTGGGGGCAGGGTTTCCGGCTACACCTTC
TRBV28	.	TRBJ2-1	.	CASSSVEDSQFF	TGTGCCAGCAGTAGTGTGGAGGACTCTCAGTTCTTC
TRBV12-5	.	TRBJ2-1	.	CASGADGYNEQFF	TGTGCTAGTGGTGCCGACGGATACAATGAGCAGTTCTTC
TRBV7-9	TRBD2	TRBJ2-1	.	CASSSKTSGSNNEQFF	TGTGCCAGCAGCTCCAAGACTAGCGGGAGCAACAATGAGCAGTTCTTC
TRBV6-1	TRBD2	TRBJ2-7	.	CASSGKASGGSYEQYF	TGTGCCAGCAGTGGTAAAGCTAGCGGGGGGTCCTACGAGCAGTACTTC
TRBV7-2	.	TRBJ2-5	.	CASSQLGPRGTQYF	TGTGCCAGCAGCCAATTGGGACCTCGGGGGACCCAGTACTTC
TRBV30	.	TRBJ1-2	.	CAWMKYGHLRYTF	TGTGCCTGGATGAAATACGGTCATTTACGCTACACCTTC
TRBV20-1	.	TRBJ1-4	.	CSAASGATNEKLFF	TGCAGTGCTGCTTCGGGAGCAACTAATGAAAAACTGTTTTTT
TRBV20-1	.	TRBJ2-2	once	CSAKPPGRTQAGELFF	TGCAGTGCTAAACCTCCGGGACGAACACAAGCAGGGGAGCTGTTTTTT
TRBV4-3	TRBD1	TRBJ2-1	.	CASSRLGTEETQFF	TGCGCCAGCAGCCGATTAGGGACAGAAGAGACCCAGTTCTTC
TRBV20-1	.	TRBJ1-1	.	CSARDFDAGSTEAFF	TGCAGTGCTAGAGATTTTGACGCGGGAAGTACTGAAGCTTTCTTT
TRBV18	.	TRBJ2-5	few	CASSTYVETQYF	TGTGCCAGCTCAACATACGTAGAGACCCAGTACTTC
TRBV7-2	.	TRBJ1-2	few	CASSQRLGGNYGYTF	TGTGCCAGCAGCCAGCGGCTGGGTGGGAACTATGGCTACACCTTC